A single sample gave rise to the 19 T cell receptor beta chains below, sequenced in a study of blood T cell repertoires in COVID-19. Libraries were prepared by immunoSEQ multiplex PCR; TCRdb keeps only in-frame clonotypes and omits some of them. Of about 73,000 clones detected, over 70% appear once; the ten largest clones hold approximately 2.4%. The sequenced sample consisted of peripheral blood. The receptors were sampled from an elderly man with active or convalescent COVID-19.

This sequence joins TRBV10-1 and TRBJ2-7; D is perhaps TRBD2 (6 bases). The CDR3 sequence is 14 residues long. V was trimmed by 2 bases and J by 4 bases, leaving 12 bases between them. Germline CDR1 WNHNN, CDR2 SYGVQD (reference sequence). The CDR3 here is CASSESGPLYEQYF. Written as DNA, the CDR3 is TGCGCCAGCAGTGAGAGCGGGCCACTGTACGAGCAGTACTTC.

This clone was observed once. The rearrangement uses TRBV5-1 and TRBJ2-7; 7 bases fit TRBD1. Unmatched junction bases numbered 7, after V lost 2 bases and J lost 2 bases. The germline V gene has CDR1 SGHRS and CDR2 YFSETQ. The CDR3 spans 15 residues. This CDR3 is CASSFLRDSPYEQYF. The CDR3 DNA follows: TGCGCCAGCAGCTTTCTCCGGGACAGTCCCTACGAGCAGTACTTC.

This rearrangement joins TRBV11-3 to TRBJ2-2, with D perhaps TRBD1 (6 bases). Looked up from germline, CDR1 is SGHNT and CDR2 is YENEEA. V gave up 5 bases and J gave up 1 base, with 8 bases separating them. There are 14 residues in the CDR3. CDR3 residues: CASSKGQNTGELFF. Written as DNA, the CDR3 is TGTGCCAGCAGCAAGGGACAGAACACCGGGGAGCTGTTTTTT.

CDR3 bases: TGTGCCTGGAGTGTAGGTGGGGACTGGGATTCACCCCTCCACTTT. Translating gives CAWSVGGDWDSPLHF. This sequence joins TRBV30 and TRBJ1-6; D possibly corresponds to TRBD1 (5 bases). Per germline, CDR1 GTSNPN and CDR2 SVGIG (reference sequence). The V end lost 0 bases, the J end lost 8 bases, and 14 bases lay between the germline ends. The CDR3 totals 15 residues.

This clone was seen once. The chain combines TRBV20-1 with TRBJ1-2; the D is unclear. Germline assignment: CDR1 DFQATT and CDR2 SNEGSKA (reference sequence). The CDR3 totals 10 residues. V was shortened by 6 bases and J by 9 bases, with 11 bases between the two germline ends. The CDR3 loop reads CSAGIESYTF. The DNA of the CDR3 is TGCAGTGCCGGGATTGAGAGCTACACCTTC.

The rearrangement links TRBV6-5 to TRBJ1-2, with no clear D. The germline V gene encodes CDR1 MNHEY and CDR2 SVGAGI. V was trimmed by 4 bases and J by 5 bases, leaving 11 bases between them. This CDR3 is 13 amino acids long. For the CDR3, the DNA is TGTGCCAGCAGTTCCGGTATTGCGTATGGCTACACCTTC. Translation gives CASSSGIAYGYTF.

The rearrangement links TRBV11-2 to TRBJ1-2; tentative D call: TRBD1 (6 bases). The germline gives CDR1 SGHAT, CDR2 FQNNGV. Trimming took off 5 bases at V and 4 bases at J, with 11 bases between the two ends. This CDR3 is 13 amino acids long. Written as DNA, the CDR3 is TGTGCCAGCAGCCTGGACAGATTCTATGGCTACACCTTC. Its translation: CASSLDRFYGYTF.

This chain links TRBV11-3 with TRBJ2-7, with D tentatively TRBD2 (5 bases). CDR3 length: 13 residues. Germline V gene sequence: CDR1 SGHNT, CDR2 YENEEA. Trimming took 4 bases from V and 7 from J, leaving 14 bases between them. The chain's CDR3 is CASSSAPGGEQYF. CDR3 nucleotides: TGTGCCAGCAGCTCAGCACCCGGCGGGGAGCAGTACTTC.

This chain links TRBV6-2 or TRBV6-3 with TRBJ2-3; TRBD1 aligns across 9 bases. The germline V gene has CDR1 MNHEY and CDR2 SVGEGT. There are 15 residues in the CDR3. The V gene end was trimmed by 6 bases and the J gene end by 11 bases; junction bases not matched to a gene: 15. This chain's CDR3 is CASSSGTGKPFKQYF. DNA of the CDR3: TGTGCCAGCAGCTCTGGGACAGGGAAACCCTTTAAGCAGTATTTT.

The chain has TRBV20-1 and TRBJ2-7, with 10 positions matching TRBD1. The V gene end was trimmed by 3 bases and the J gene end by 0 bases; junction bases not matched to a gene: 8. Germline V lookup: CDR1 DFQATT, CDR2 SNEGSKA (reference sequence). The CDR3 is 16 residues long. CDR3: CSASRQGAPRSYEQYF. As DNA, the CDR3 is TGCAGTGCTAGTCGACAGGGGGCTCCGCGCTCCTACGAGCAGTACTTC.

The rearrangement links TRBV18 to TRBJ2-5; weak D call: TRBD2 (5 bases). CDR1 is KGHSH, CDR2 LQKENI, per germline. Between the trimmed V and J ends, which lost 0 bases and 2 bases, there was a span of 7 bases. The CDR3 is made up of 14 amino acids. The CDR3 spells CASSPPSGQETQYF. The CDR3 DNA reads as TGTGCCAGCTCACCACCCAGCGGACAAGAGACCCAGTACTTC.

The V call is TRBV7-9, the J call TRBJ1-2; possibly TRBD1 for D (6 bases). V shed 5 bases and J shed 7 bases, with 17 bases lying between them. The V gene's germline CDR1 is SEHNR and CDR2 FQNEAQ (reference sequence). CDR3 length: 14 amino acids. The CDR3 nucleotides read TGTGCCAGCAGCCCAGAAACAGGGCGCGGTGGCTACACCTTC. Its translation: CASSPETGRGGYTF.

This sequence joins TRBV5-1 and TRBJ1-4, with 7 bases identical to TRBD1. CDR3 length: 13 residues. Germline V gives CDR1 SGHRS, CDR2 YFSETQ. The trim removed 8 bases at V and 5 bases at J, leaving 6 bases unmatched. The CDR3, as DNA: TGCGCCAGTACCAGACAGGGAAATGAAAAACTGTTTTTT. This encodes CASTRQGNEKLFF.

The chain joins TRBV24-1 to TRBJ1-1; TRBD1 might be the D (6 bases). V lost 3 bases and J lost 6, with 10 bases in between. This CDR3 has 13 amino acids. The germline CDR1 and CDR2 sequences are KGHDR and SFDVKD. The CDR3 loop reads CATSDRTGSEAFF. CDR3 sequence (DNA): TGTGCCACCAGTGATCGAACAGGGTCTGAAGCTTTCTTT.

This clone was seen only once. The chain joins TRBV5-1 to TRBJ2-2; the D gene is possibly TRBD2 (5 bases). CDR1 is SGHRS and CDR2 is YFSETQ in the germline V gene. Trimming removed 4 bases from V and 3 bases from J, with 16 bases in between. The CDR3 sequence is 16 residues long. The CDR3 here is CASSPGSLSDTGELFF. CDR3 DNA sequence: TGCGCCAGCAGCCCCGGCTCCCTTAGCGACACCGGGGAGCTGTTTTTT.

The chain couples TRBV5-1 to TRBJ1-4; TRBD1 matches at 11 bases. Per the germline V gene, CDR1 is SGHRS and CDR2 is YFSETQ. V lost 3 bases to trimming and J lost 7 bases; unmatched junction nucleotides: 2. This CDR3 is built from 14 residues. CDR3 region: CASSYGQGAEKLFF. CDR3 DNA sequence: TGCGCCAGCAGCTACGGACAGGGGGCTGAAAAACTGTTTTTT.

The chain recombines TRBV4-1 with TRBJ1-1; 8 bases are a match to TRBD1. V lost 1 base, J lost 6 bases, and 10 bases stayed unmatched. Germline V gene lookup returns CDR1 MGHRA and CDR2 YSYEKL. The CDR3 consists of 16 residues. CDR3: CASSQGWARGPSEAFF. DNA of the CDR3: TGCGCCAGCAGCCAAGGTTGGGCCAGGGGGCCTTCTGAAGCTTTCTTT.

This chain uses TRBV14 with TRBJ2-7, with TRBD2 matching 14 bases. Germline CDR1 SGHDN, CDR2 FVKESK. V gave up 4 bases and J gave up 7 bases; unmatched junction bases: 6. There are 15 residues in the CDR3. The CDR3 coding sequence is TGTGCCAGCAGCCCAGGACTAGCGGGAGGTAGGGAGCAGTACTTC. As protein: CASSPGLAGGREQYF.

This chain links TRBV6-6 with TRBJ1-5, with 7 bases aligning to TRBD1. Germline V CDR1 and CDR2: MNHNY, SVGAGI (reference sequence). This CDR3 region has 11 residues. Trimming at V came to 4 bases and at J to 11 bases, leaving 2 bases not matched to a gene. The CDR3 protein is CASSSQGAQHF. The CDR3 coding sequence is TGTGCCAGCAGTTCGCAGGGGGCCCAGCATTTT.